This TCR beta chain originates from a study of blood T cell repertoires in COVID-19. This CDR3 is 17 amino acids long. CDR1 SNHLY and CDR2 FYNNEI come from the germline V gene. The ends lost 0 bases at V and 1 base at J; junction bases unmatched: 6. The participants were between about 18 and 89 years old and came from about two dozen US areas. Assay: immunoSEQ multiplex PCR; the TCRdb copy retains only in-frame clones and omits some. The sample has around 130,000 clones, around 86% seen once. Sequencing was performed on PBMCs or T cells enriched from blood (not recorded which). This clonotype originated in a man aged 30 to 39 who had recovered from COVID-19. This rearrangement joins TRBV2 to TRBJ2-1; 7 bases agree with TRBD1. CDR3 residues: CASSEALNRGSYNEQFF. CDR3 coding DNA: TGTGCCAGCAGTGAAGCGCTTAACAGGGGTTCCTACAATGAGCAGTTCTTC.